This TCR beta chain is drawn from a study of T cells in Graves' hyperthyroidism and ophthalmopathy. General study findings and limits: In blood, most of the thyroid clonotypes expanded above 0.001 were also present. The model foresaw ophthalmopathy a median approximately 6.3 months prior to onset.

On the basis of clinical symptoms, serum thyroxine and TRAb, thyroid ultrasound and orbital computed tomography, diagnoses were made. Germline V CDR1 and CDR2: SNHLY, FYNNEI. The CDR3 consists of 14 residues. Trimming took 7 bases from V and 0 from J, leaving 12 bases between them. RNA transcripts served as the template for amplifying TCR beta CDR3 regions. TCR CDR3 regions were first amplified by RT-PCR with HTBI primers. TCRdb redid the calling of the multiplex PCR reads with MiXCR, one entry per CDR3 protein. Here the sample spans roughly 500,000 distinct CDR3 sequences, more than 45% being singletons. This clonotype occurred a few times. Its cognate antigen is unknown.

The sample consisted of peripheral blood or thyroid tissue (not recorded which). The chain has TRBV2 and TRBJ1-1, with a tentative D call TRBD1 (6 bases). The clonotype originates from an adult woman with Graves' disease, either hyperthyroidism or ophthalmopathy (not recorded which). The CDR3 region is CASMDSLMNTEAFF. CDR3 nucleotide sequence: TGTGCCAGCATGGACAGCCTAATGAACACTGAAGCTTTCTTT.